One sample yielded the 2 T cell receptor beta chains listed below, sequenced in a study of T cells of healthy individuals. MiXCR, applied by TCRdb to the 5' RACE reads, yields one record per CDR3 protein. The data show 60,000 to 80,000 distinct CDR3 sequences, about 16% seen once. The receptors stem from a human donor in good health.

This clonotype showed up many times. The V and J genes are TRBV19 and TRBJ2-1; 10 nucleotides line up with TRBD2. The CDR3 loop spans 16 amino acids. Germline V CDR1 and CDR2: LNHDA, SQIVND (reference sequence). J gave up 7 bases and V 5 bases, and 11 bases lay outside the gene matches. DNA of the CDR3: TGTGCCAGTAGTGTCTTGAGCGGGGGGGCGGGAAATGAGCAGTTCTTC. Translation gives CASSVLSGGAGNEQFF. The full variable domain, in which reference TRBV19 and TRBJ2-1 provide the parts outside the CDR3, is DGGITQSPKYLFRKEGQNVTLSCEQNLNHDAMYWYRQDPGQGLRLIYYSQIVNDFQKGDIAEGYSVSREKKESFPLTVTSAQKNPTAFYLCASSVLSGGAGNEQFFGPGTRLTVL.

This clonotype was observed a few times. The rearrangement links TRBV10-1 to TRBJ2-3; possibly TRBD2 for D (6 bases). V was trimmed by 2 bases and J by 4 bases, leaving 13 bases between them. This CDR3 spans 15 amino acids. Germline-derived CDR1 and CDR2 are WNHNN and SYGVQD (reference sequence). The CDR3 loop reads CASSEIGGVADTQYF. In DNA, the CDR3 is TGCGCCAGCAGTGAGATCGGGGGAGTGGCAGATACGCAGTATTTT.